The 17 T cell receptor beta chains presented below share a single source sample, sequenced in a study of blood T cell repertoires in COVID-19. Some clones are missing from TCRdb's copy, which holds only in-frame ones; the method was immunoSEQ multiplex PCR. The data contain approximately 55,000 clones, about nine tenths of them singletons. The sample was peripheral blood. These TCRs come from a man between 35 and 55 years old with acute or convalescent COVID-19.

This sequence joins TRBV13 and TRBJ1-4; 9 bases agree with TRBD1. Germline CDR1 is PRHDT and CDR2 is FYEKMQ (reference sequence). The CDR3 covers 14 residues. Trimming removed 5 bases from V and 10 bases from J; junction bases left unmatched: 8. The CDR3 loop reads CASSLRDREGKLFF. The CDR3 bases are TGTGCCAGCAGCCTCCGGGACAGGGAGGGAAAACTGTTTTTT.

V is TRBV19 and J is TRBJ2-5, with D perhaps matching TRBD2 (6 bases). This CDR3 contains 17 residues. Per germline, CDR1 LNHDA and CDR2 SQIVND (reference sequence). The V end lost 0 bases, the J end lost 5 bases, and 19 bases lay between the germline ends. The CDR3 reads CASSIEGLANPWETQYF. The CDR3 nucleotides read TGTGCCAGTAGTATAGAAGGTCTAGCGAATCCCTGGGAGACCCAGTACTTC.

The rearrangement uses TRBV7-9 and TRBJ2-7; 8 bases map to TRBD2. V dropped 11 bases and J dropped 5; count of bases not matched to a gene: 14. The length of the CDR3 is 14 residues. CDR1 and CDR2 (germline): SEHNR, FQNEAQ (reference sequence). The CDR3, as DNA: TGTGCCGGAGGCTGGAGCGGGAGTAGCGACGAGCAGTACTTC. Protein sequence: CAGGWSGSSDEQYF.

The table lists this clone with a few counts. V is TRBV11-3 and J is TRBJ2-7; 8 bases are shared with TRBD1. The CDR3 consists of 14 residues. Trimming cost V 3 bases and J 7 bases; bases outside gene matches: 8. Germline assignment: CDR1 SGHNT and CDR2 YENEEA. The CDR3 sequence is CASSLRQGAEEQYF. The CDR3 DNA is TGTGCCAGCAGCTTGAGGCAGGGGGCGGAAGAGCAGTACTTC.

This chain uses TRBV9 with TRBJ2-7; TRBD1 might be the D (5 bases). Deletions cut 0 bases from V and 4 bases from J, with 14 bases between. Germline V gene lookup returns CDR1 SGDLS and CDR2 YYNGEE. This CDR3 has 15 amino acids. This CDR3 reads CASSVGPLSGYEQYF. As DNA, the CDR3 is TGTGCCAGCAGCGTAGGCCCCCTGTCAGGGTACGAGCAGTACTTC.

The chain is built from TRBV27 and TRBJ2-3, with TRBD2 matching over 8 bases. This CDR3 spans 17 amino acids. With V trimmed by 2 bases and J by 0 bases, 7 bases remained unmatched. Per the germline V gene, CDR1 is MNHEY and CDR2 is SMNVEV (reference sequence). CDR3 coding DNA: TGTGCCAGCAGTTTAGTGACTAGCGCTCGAAGCACAGATACGCAGTATTTT. It yields the protein CASSLVTSARSTDTQYF.

The chain has TRBV24-1 and TRBJ2-5; TRBD2 matches at 11 bases. The CDR3 has 16 residues. The germline V gene has CDR1 KGHDR and CDR2 SFDVKD. J gave up 4 bases and V 0 bases, and 3 bases lay outside the gene matches. CDR3 DNA sequence: TGTGCCACCAGTGATTTGCTAGCGGGAGGAGGAGAGACCCAGTACTTC. The encoded protein is CATSDLLAGGGETQYF.

This chain connects TRBV28 to TRBJ1-5; D is ambiguous. V was trimmed by 5 bases and J by 5 bases, leaving 10 bases between them. Germline CDR1 reads MDHEN; CDR2 reads SYDVKM. The CDR3 covers 13 residues. The CDR3 protein is CASSGDVDQPQHF. The CDR3 DNA is TGTGCCAGCAGTGGAGACGTCGATCAGCCCCAGCATTTT.

This clone was seen just once. The chain uses TRBV30 and TRBJ2-5; 10 nucleotides agree with TRBD1. V gave up 5 bases and J gave up 2 bases; unmatched junction bases: 8. Germline CDR1 and CDR2: GTSNPN and SVGIG (reference sequence). This CDR3 has 15 amino acids. The CDR3 region has the DNA TGTGCCTGGGTCCCGGGACAGGGGCGGCAAGAGACCCAGTACTTC. Protein product: CAWVPGQGRQETQYF.

This clone was seen only a few times. This rearrangement joins TRBV2 to TRBJ2-1, with 7 positions matching TRBD2. Looked up from germline, CDR1 is SNHLY and CDR2 is FYNNEI. CDR3 length: 14 residues. V gave up 6 bases and J gave up 6 bases; unmatched junction bases: 8. The CDR3 spells CASSPTSPGNEQFF. DNA for the CDR3: TGTGCCAGCAGCCCGACTAGCCCGGGCAATGAGCAGTTCTTC.

The J gene is TRBJ1-4, the V gene TRBV7-9, with D unresolved. This CDR3 region has 16 residues. The V gene's germline CDR1 is SEHNR and CDR2 FQNEAQ (reference sequence). V was trimmed by 0 bases and J by 1 base, leaving 9 bases between them. CDR3 loop: CASSLALGRTNEKLFF. The CDR3 DNA follows: TGTGCCAGCAGCTTAGCGCTTGGGAGAACTAATGAAAAACTGTTTTTT.

CDR3 amino acids: CASSQSSGRETQYF. The CDR3 DNA is TGTGCCAGCTCACAGTCTAGCGGGAGAGAGACCCAGTACTTC. The rearrangement joins TRBV18 to TRBJ2-5; 10 positions agree with TRBD2. CDR3 length: 14 residues. Germline V gene lookup returns CDR1 KGHSH and CDR2 LQKENI. With 4 bases clipped from V and 4 bases from J, the junction kept 3 bases outside the gene matches.

This chain uses TRBV6-6 with TRBJ2-7; possible D gene TRBD1, 5 bases. The CDR3 contains 14 residues. V was shortened by 5 bases and J by 5 bases, with 16 bases between the two germline ends. Per the germline V gene, CDR1 is MNHNY and CDR2 is SVGAGI (reference sequence). The CDR3 here is CASSNKRGLDEQYF. The DNA of the CDR3 is TGTGCCAGCAGTAATAAAAGGGGCTTAGACGAGCAGTACTTC.

The V call is TRBV7-4, the J call TRBJ2-2, with D possibly being TRBD2 (7 bases). CDR1 is SGHVT and CDR2 is SQSDAQ in the germline V gene. CDR3 length: 22 amino acids. Trimming removed 3 bases from V and 0 bases from J, with 29 bases in between. CDR3 sequence: CASSLHLGGGGPLNSNTGELFF. The CDR3 bases are TGTGCCAGCAGCTTGCATCTCGGGGGAGGGGGACCCCTCAATTCGAACACCGGGGAGCTGTTTTTT.

This rearrangement joins TRBV4-2 to TRBJ2-7; D is possibly TRBD2 (5 bases). Germline V gene sequence: CDR1 LGHNA, CDR2 YNFKEQ. V gave up 5 bases and J gave up 5 bases, with 13 bases separating them. The CDR3 is made up of 13 amino acids. The CDR3 bases are TGTGCCAGCAGCGAGCGGAGTGCGGACGAGCAGTACTTC. Protein: CASSERSADEQYF.

This clone showed up just once. The J gene is TRBJ1-1, the V gene TRBV14; possible D gene TRBD1, 6 bases. V was shortened by 1 base and J by 11 bases, with 11 bases between the two germline ends. CDR3 length: 12 residues. From germline, CDR1 is SGHDN and CDR2 FVKESK. The CDR3 sequence is CASSQVGGEAFF. The CDR3 DNA reads TGTGCCAGCAGCCAAGTTGGGGGCGAGGCTTTCTTT. Complete variable domain (other parts from reference TRBV14 and TRBJ1-1): EAGVTQFPSHSVIEKGQTVTLRCDPISGHDNLYWYRRVMGKEIKFLLHFVKESKQDESGMPNNRFLAERTGGTYSTLKVQPAELEDSGVYFCASSQVGGEAFFGQGTRLTVV.

The rearrangement uses TRBV30 and TRBJ2-3; 12 positions match TRBD2. The germline V gene encodes CDR1 GTSNPN and CDR2 SVGIG (reference sequence). The V gene end was trimmed by 4 bases and the J gene end by 5 bases; junction bases not matched to a gene: 1. The CDR3 is 13 amino acids. In DNA, the CDR3 is TGTGCCTGGACTAGCGGGAGGGGAGATACGCAGTATTTT. Protein product: CAWTSGRGDTQYF. Filled out from reference TRBV30 and TRBJ2-3, the complete variable domain reads SQTIHQWPATLVQPVGSPLSLECTVEGTSNPNLYWYRQAAGRGLQLLFYSVGIGQISSEVPQNLSASRPQDRQFILSSKKLLLSDSGFYLCAWTSGRGDTQYFGPGTRLTVL.